This entry features one T cell receptor (beta chain) sequence. Trimming left V 6 bases short and J 2 bases short, with 7 bases between. CDR3 length equals 11 residues. CDR1 is DFQATT, CDR2 SNEGSKA, per germline (reference sequence). This sample was included in a study of CD8+CD57+ T cells in acquired aplastic anemia. Genomic DNA, the template, was used for profiling of the TCR beta VDJ and CDR3. TCRdb itself ran the reads through MiXCR, one entry per CDR3 protein. The table has a few hundred thousand distinct CDR3 sequences, over 40% seen once. Patients chosen for sequencing had shown CD8+CD57+ cell expansion by flow cytometry.

The receptor's source is a human donor with aplastic anemia. The gene calls are TRBV20-1 and TRBJ1-2, with D uncertain. Sequencing was carried out using sorted CD4+, CD8+, or CD8+CD57+ T cells (not recorded which) from PBMCs. The CDR3 is CSANTNYGYTF. CDR3 DNA sequence: TGCAGTGCAAATACCAACTATGGCTACACCTTC.